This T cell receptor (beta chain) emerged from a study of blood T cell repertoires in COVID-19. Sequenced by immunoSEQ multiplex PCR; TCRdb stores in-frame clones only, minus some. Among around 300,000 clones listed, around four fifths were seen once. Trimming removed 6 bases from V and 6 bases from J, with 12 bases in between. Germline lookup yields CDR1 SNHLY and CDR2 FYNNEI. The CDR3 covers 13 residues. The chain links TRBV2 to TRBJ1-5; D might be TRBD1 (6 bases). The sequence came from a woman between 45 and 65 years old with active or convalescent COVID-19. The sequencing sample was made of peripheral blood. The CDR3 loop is CASSGTWAQPQHF. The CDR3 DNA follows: TGTGCCAGCAGCGGGACATGGGCTCAGCCCCAGCATTTT.